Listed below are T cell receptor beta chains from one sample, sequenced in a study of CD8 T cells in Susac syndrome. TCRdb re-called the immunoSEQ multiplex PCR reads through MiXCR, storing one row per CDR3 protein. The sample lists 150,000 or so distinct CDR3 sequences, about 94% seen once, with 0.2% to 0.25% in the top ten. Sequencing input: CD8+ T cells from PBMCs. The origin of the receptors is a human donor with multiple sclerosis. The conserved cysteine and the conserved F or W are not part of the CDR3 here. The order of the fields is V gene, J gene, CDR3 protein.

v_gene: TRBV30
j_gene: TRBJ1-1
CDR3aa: ARHGTGDMNTEAF

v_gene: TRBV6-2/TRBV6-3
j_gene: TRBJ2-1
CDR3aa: ASSSSGDNEQF

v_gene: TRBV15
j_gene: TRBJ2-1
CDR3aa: ATSRAGTSGGGSYNEQF

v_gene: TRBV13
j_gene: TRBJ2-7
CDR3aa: ASSLGGTASYEQY

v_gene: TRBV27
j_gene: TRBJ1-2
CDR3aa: ASSRIGSYGYT

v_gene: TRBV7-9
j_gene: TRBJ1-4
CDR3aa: ASSLSHSPNEKLF

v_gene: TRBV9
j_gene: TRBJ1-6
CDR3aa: ASSVAPDRAINSPLH

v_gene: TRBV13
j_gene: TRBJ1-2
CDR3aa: ASSLGVHRGYT

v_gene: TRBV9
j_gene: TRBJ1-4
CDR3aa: ASSVGTGNEKLF

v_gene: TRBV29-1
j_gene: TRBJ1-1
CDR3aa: SVLVGQRTEAF

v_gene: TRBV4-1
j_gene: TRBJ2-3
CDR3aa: ASSQDRSPPGTDTQY

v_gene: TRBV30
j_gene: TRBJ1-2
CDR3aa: AFLADRPGYT

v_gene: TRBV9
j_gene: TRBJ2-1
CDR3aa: ASSSSGVRNEQF

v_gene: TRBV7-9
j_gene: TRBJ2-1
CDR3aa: ASSRSDRAHNEQF

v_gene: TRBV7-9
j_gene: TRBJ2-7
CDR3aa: ASSLGAREQY